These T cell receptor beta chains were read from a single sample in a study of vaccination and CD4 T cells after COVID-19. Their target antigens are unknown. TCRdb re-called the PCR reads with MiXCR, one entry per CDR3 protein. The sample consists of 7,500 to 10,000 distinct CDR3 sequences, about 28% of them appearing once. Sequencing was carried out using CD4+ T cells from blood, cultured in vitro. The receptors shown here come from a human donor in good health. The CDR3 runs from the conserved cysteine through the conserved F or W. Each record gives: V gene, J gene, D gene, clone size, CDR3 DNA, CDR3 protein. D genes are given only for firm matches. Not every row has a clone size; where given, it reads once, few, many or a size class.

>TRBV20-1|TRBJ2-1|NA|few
TGCAGTGCTAGCCCGCCTAGCGGGACAGGCAATGAGCAGTTCTTC
CSASPPSGTGNEQFF
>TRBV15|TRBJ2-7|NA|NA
TGTGCCACCAGCAGAGAGGGGGCAGGGTACGAGCAGTACTTC
CATSREGAGYEQYF
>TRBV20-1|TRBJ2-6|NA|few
TGCAGTGCTAGAGATGGTGGGCAGGGATCCTCTGGGGCCAACGTCCTGACTTTC
CSARDGGQGSSGANVLTF
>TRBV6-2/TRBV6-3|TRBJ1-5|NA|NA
TGTGCCAGCAGTTATCAGGGAATCCAGCATTTT
CASSYQGIQHF
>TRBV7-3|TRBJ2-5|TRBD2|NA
TGTGCCAGCAGCTGGGGGGGGGAGACCCAGTACTTC
CASSWGGETQYF
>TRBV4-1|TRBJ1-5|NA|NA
TGCGCCAGCAGCCTTCCCCCCGTACAGCCCCAGCATTTT
CASSLPPVQPQHF
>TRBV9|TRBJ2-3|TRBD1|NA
TGTGCCAGCAGCGTAGGGACAGGGGGCACAGATACGCAGTATTTT
CASSVGTGGTDTQYF
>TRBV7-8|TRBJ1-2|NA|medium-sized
TGTGCCAGCAGCCTATTGGCGGTTTCTAACTATGGCTACACCTTC
CASSLLAVSNYGYTF
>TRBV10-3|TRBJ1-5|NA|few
TGTGCCATCAGTGACCAGGCCAATCAGCCCCAGCATTTT
CAISDQANQPQHF
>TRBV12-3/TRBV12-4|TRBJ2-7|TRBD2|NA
TGTGCCAGCAGTTTAGGGACTAGCGGGAGTGGCGAGCAGTACTTC
CASSLGTSGSGEQYF
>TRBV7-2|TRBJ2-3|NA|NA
TGTGTCAGCACCCCGAGGAGATCTCATACGCAGTATTTT
CVSTPRRSHTQYF
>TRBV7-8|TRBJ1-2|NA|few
TGTGCCAGCAGCTTAGGCGACTGGGCGGGTGGCTACACCTTC
CASSLGDWAGGYTF
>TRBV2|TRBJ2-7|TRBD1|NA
TGTGCCAGCAGCTCACAGGGGGGCTCCTACGAGCAGTACTTC
CASSSQGGSYEQYF
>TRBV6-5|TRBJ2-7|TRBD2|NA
TGTGCCAGCAGTTCGCGGACAGGGACTAGCGGGAGGGATGAGCAGTACTTC
CASSSRTGTSGRDEQYF
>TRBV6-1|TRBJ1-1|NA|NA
TGTGCCAGCAGAGTTACCCAGGTGGGGGGCGAAGCTTTCTTT
CASRVTQVGGEAFF
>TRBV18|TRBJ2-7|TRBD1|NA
TGTGCCAGCTCACCACGGAACAGGGGGGTCCACGAGCAGTACTTC
CASSPRNRGVHEQYF
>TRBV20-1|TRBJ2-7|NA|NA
TGCAGTGCTAGCCTAACTAGCCTCGGCGAGCAGTACTTC
CSASLTSLGEQYF
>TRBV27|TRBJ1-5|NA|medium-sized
TGTGCCAGCAGTTCTCCAGTTAGGGGTCAGCCCCAGCATTTT
CASSSPVRGQPQHF
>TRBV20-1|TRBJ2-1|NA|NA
TGCAGTGCAACACCCCACGGGAAGTACAATGAGCAGTTCTTC
CSATPHGKYNEQFF
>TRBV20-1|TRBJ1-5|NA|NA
TGCAGTGCTAAAAACAGGTTACCAAATCAGCCCCAGCATTTT
CSAKNRLPNQPQHF